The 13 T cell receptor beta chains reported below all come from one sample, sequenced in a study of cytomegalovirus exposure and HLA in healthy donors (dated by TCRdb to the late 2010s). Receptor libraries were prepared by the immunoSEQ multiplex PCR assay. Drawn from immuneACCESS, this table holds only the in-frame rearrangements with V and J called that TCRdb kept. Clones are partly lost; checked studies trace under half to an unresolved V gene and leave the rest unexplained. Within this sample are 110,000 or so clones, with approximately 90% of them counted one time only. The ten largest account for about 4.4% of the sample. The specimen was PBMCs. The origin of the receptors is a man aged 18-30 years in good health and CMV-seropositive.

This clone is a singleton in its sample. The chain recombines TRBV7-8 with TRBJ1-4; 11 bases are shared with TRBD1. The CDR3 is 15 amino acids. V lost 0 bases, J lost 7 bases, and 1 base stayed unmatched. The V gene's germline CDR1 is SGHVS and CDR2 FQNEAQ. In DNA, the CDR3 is TGTGCCAGCAGCTTAGCCGGGACAGGGGGTGAAAAACTGTTTTTT. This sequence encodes CASSLAGTGGEKLFF.

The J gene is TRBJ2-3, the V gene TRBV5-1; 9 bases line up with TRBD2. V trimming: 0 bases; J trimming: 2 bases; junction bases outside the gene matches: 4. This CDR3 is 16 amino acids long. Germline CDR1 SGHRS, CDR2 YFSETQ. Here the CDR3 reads CASSLALAGTTDTQYF. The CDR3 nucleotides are TGCGCCAGCAGCTTGGCGCTAGCGGGGACCACAGATACGCAGTATTTT. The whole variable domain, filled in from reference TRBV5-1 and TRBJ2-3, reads KAGVTQTPRYLIKTRGQQVTLSCSPISGHRSVSWYQQTPGQGLQFLFEYFSETQRNKGNFPGRFSGRQFSNSRSEMNVSTLELGDSALYLCASSLALAGTTDTQYFGPGTRLTVL.

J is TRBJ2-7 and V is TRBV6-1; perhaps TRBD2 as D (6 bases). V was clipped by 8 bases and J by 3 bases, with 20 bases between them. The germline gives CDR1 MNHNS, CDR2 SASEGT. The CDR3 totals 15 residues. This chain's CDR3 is CASSANGGGLYEQYF. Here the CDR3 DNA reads TGTGCCAGCTCAGCCAACGGGGGAGGTCTCTACGAGCAGTACTTC.

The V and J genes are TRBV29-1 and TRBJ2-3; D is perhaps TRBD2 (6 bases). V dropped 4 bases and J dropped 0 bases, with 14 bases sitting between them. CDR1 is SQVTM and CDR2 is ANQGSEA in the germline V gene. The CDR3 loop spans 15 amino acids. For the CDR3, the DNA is TGCAGCGTTGTATGGAGGGGTGGGAGCACAGATACGCAGTATTTT. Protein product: CSVVWRGGSTDTQYF.

For the CDR3, the DNA is TGTGCCAGCAGCCAAGACCCGAGCGGGGGGGCCCACGAGCAGTACTTC. Amino acid sequence: CASSQDPSGGAHEQYF. This sequence joins TRBV4-2 and TRBJ2-7, with 10 bases identical to TRBD2. The CDR3 loop spans 16 amino acids. Germline assignment: CDR1 LGHNA and CDR2 YNFKEQ. J lost 5 bases, V lost 0 bases, and 7 bases had no gene match.

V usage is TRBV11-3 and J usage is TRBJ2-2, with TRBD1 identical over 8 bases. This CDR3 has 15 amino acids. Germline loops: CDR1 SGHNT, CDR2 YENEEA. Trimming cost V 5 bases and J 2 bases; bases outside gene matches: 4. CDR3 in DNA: TGTGCCAGCAGCCCTGACAGGGGTAACACCGGGGAGCTGTTTTTT. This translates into CASSPDRGNTGELFF.

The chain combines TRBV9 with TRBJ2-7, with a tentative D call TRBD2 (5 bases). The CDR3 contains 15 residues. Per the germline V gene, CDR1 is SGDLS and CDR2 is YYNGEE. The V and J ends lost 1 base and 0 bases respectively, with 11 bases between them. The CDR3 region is CASSVSGTSSYEQYF. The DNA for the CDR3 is TGTGCCAGCAGCGTATCGGGAACTAGCTCCTACGAGCAGTACTTC.

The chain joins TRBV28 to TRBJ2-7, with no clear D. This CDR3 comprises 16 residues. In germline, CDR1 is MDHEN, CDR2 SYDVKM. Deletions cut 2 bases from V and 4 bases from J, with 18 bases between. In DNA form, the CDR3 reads TGTGCCAGCAGTTTAGTTAGCCTCTCCCTCCAGTACGAGCAGTACTTC. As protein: CASSLVSLSLQYEQYF.

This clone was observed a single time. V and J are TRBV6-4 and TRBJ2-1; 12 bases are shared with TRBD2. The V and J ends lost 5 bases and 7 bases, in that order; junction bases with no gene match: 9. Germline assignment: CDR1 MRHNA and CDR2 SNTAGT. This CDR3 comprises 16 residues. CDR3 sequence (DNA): TGTGCCAGCAGTTCTCTTGCTAGCGGGGGGGCTAATGAGCAGTTCTTC. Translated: CASSSLASGGANEQFF.

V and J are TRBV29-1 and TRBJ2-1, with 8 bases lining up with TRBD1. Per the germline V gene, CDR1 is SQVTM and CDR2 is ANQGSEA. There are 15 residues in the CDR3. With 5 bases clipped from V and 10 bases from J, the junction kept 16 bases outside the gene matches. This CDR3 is CSVPLDRVTTGEQFF. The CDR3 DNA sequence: TGCAGCGTTCCTCTGGACAGGGTCACAACGGGGGAGCAGTTCTTC.

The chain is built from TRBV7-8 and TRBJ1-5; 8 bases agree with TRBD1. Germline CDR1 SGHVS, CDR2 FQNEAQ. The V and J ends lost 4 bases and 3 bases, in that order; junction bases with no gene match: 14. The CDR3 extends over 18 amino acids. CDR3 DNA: TGTGCCAGCAGCTCTTACCAGGGGGCAGGGCCCCACAATCAGCCCCAGCATTTT. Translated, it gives CASSSYQGAGPHNQPQHF.

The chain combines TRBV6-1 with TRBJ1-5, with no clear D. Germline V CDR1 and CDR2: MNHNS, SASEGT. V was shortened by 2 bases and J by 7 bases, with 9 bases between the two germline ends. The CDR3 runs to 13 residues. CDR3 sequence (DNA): TGTGCCAGCAGTGAATTAAGCGGGCAGCCCCAGCATTTT. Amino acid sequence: CASSELSGQPQHF.

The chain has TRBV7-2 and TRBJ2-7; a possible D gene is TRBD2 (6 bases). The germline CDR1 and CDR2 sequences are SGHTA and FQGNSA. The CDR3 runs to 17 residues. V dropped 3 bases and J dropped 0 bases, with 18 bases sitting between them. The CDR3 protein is CASSFRWGGADSYEQYF. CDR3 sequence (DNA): TGTGCCAGCAGCTTCAGGTGGGGCGGGGCAGACTCCTACGAGCAGTACTTC.